This T cell receptor (delta chain) was captured in a study of Vδ1+ human thymocytes. Study findings and constraints: Many TRG clonotypes were shared between donors; TRD repertoires were essentially private. In the thymus, TRG and TRD repertoires looked highly polyclonal with Gaussian CDR3 lengths. Bulk repertoire data may be misinterpreted because of unexpected Vdelta2 sequences. Approximately 20% of thymic delta-chain sequences were Vdelta2, with few Vdelta3, unlike blood Vdelta1+ controls.

Thymocytes were sorted as CD3+ TCRVdelta1+ TCRVdelta2- after alphabeta T cell depletion. This clone was counted only a few times. Its antigen is still unknown. RNA was extracted from the cells and then reverse transcribed. The CDR3 regions were amplified by multiplex PCR from V-gene primers to a constant-region primer. TCRdb re-called clones from the multiplex PCR reads using CATT. There are about 75,000 delta-chain clones in the sample; 30% to 45% occur only once, and approximately 0.3% lies in the top ten. The germline gives CDR1 TSWWSYY, CDR2 QGS. The length of the CDR3 is 22 residues. The V end lost 0 bases, the J end lost 0 bases, and 29 bases lay between the germline ends.

The gene calls are TRDV1 and TRDJ1, with D perhaps matching TRDD3 (8 bases). The sequenced sample consisted of Vdelta1+ gamma-delta thymocytes from the thymus. Subset defined: FACS-sorted CD3+ TCRalphabeta- TCRVdelta1+ TCRVdelta2- thymocytes. The TCR sequence derives from a boy under two years old who had congenital heart surgery. The CDR3 spells CALGELRNSYELGASHTDKLIF. For the CDR3, the DNA is TGTGCTCTTGGGGAACTGAGGAATTCCTACGAACTGGGGGCCTCCCACACCGATAAACTCATCTTT.